Described below is a single T cell receptor beta chain sequence and its context. The antigen is not known. The record originates from a study of cytomegalovirus exposure and HLA in healthy donors. Study observations and caveats: Reports credit the classifier with highly specific, highly sensitive diagnosis of cytomegalovirus status.

In the PCR, 60 Vbeta and 13 Jbeta primers were used. Clones were read by immunoSEQ multiplex PCR, and TCRdb kept only the in-frame ones, dropping some. The table lists about 120,000 clones, about 80% of them singletons. Germline assignment: CDR1 LNHNV and CDR2 YYDKDF (reference sequence). This CDR3 has 14 amino acids. V lost 0 bases to trimming and J lost 6 bases, with 8 bases between them. Specimen: PBMCs. The gene calls are TRBV15 and TRBJ2-2; D is undetermined. This receptor was identified in a male donor in good health and CMV-seronegative. CDR3 nucleotides: TGTGCCACCAGCAGAGATCGTACGGCCGGGGAGCTGTTTTTT. It yields the protein CATSRDRTAGELFF.